This TCR beta chain was identified in a study of blood T cell repertoires in COVID-19. For the study at large: Samples representing acute and convalescent COVID-19 were sourced from the United States, Italy and Spain. T cells, B-cell-depleted T cells, or PBMCs provided the cDNA or gDNA that served as material.

In the original workflow: Reference gene primer amplification yielded estimated nucleated cell counts. The method was immunoSEQ multiplex PCR; TCRdb's version includes in-frame clones alone and lacks a portion of them. The D gene and trimming were derived from the DNA, and the V and J assignments and clone size from that table. The data show approximately 110,000 clones, roughly 85% seen once. CDR1 is MGHDK and CDR2 is SYGVNS in the germline V gene. This CDR3 spans 13 amino acids. Trimming removed 10 bases at V and 5 bases at J, with 14 bases between. The clonotype comes from a woman aged 55-69 years with acute or convalescent COVID-19. The rearrangement uses TRBV25-1 and TRBJ1-4; D may be TRBD1 (6 bases). Specimen: peripheral blood. The DNA for the CDR3 is TGTGCCACCTTAGGGCAGGGGAATGAAAAACTGTTTTTT. This translates into CATLGQGNEKLFF.